This T cell receptor beta chain was recorded in a study of cytomegalovirus exposure and HLA in healthy donors. Study-wide points: Relative to equally common others, HLA-associated TCR beta chains showed greater clonal expansion in a later analysis.

The primer mix had 60 Vbeta and 13 Jbeta primers. The protocol was immunoSEQ multiplex PCR, while the TCRdb copy is restricted to in-frame clones and leaves out a portion. This sample contains around 70,000 clones. Of note for this clone: What it binds is unknown.

Germline V CDR1 and CDR2: MNHEY, SMNVEV (reference sequence). The V gene end was trimmed by 5 bases and the J gene end by 0 bases; junction bases not matched to a gene: 10. There are 17 residues in the CDR3. The sample was PBMCs. This receptor was obtained from a man in his forties in good health and CMV-seronegative. The chain couples TRBV27 to TRBJ1-3, with 7 bases fitting TRBD1. The CDR3 DNA sequence: TGTGCCAGCAGTCCCCTGGGACAGCCGATCTCTGGAAACACCATATATTTT. The encoded protein is CASSPLGQPISGNTIYF.